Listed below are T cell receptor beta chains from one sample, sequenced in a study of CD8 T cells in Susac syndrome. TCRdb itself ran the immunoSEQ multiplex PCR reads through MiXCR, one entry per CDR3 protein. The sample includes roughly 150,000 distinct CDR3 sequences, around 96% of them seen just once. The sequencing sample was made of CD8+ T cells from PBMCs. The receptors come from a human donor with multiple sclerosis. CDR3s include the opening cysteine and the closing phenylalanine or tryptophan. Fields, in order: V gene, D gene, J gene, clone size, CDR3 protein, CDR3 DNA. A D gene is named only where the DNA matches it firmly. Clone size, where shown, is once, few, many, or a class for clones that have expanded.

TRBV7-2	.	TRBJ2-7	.	CASSHSPSLEQYF	TGTGCCAGCAGCCACAGTCCCTCTCTCGAGCAGTACTTC
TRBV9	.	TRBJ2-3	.	CASGGAHTQYF	TGTGCCAGCGGGGGGGCTCATACGCAGTATTTT
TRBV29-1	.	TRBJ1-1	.	CSAPHNTKTQRGDMNTEAFF	TGCAGCGCCCCACACAACACAAAGACGCAAAGGGGGGATATGAACACTGAAGCTTTCTTT
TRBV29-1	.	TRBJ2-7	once	CSVRGGPNYEQYF	TGCAGTGTTCGGGGAGGACCAAACTACGAGCAGTACTTC
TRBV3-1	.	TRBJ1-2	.	CASSPGGGYTF	TGTGCCAGCAGCCCAGGAGGGGGCTACACCTTC
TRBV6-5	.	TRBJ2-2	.	CASSYDWDGELFF	TGTGCCAGCAGTTACGACTGGGACGGGGAGCTGTTTTTT
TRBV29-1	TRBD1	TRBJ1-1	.	CSVEDRRGHFF	TGCAGCGTTGAAGATCGAAGGGGGCACTTCTTT
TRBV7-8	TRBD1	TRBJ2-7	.	CAITPDRGGEQYF	TGTGCCATCACCCCCGACAGGGGTGGCGAGCAGTACTTC
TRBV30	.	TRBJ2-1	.	CAWSDAGFTDEQFF	TGTGCCTGGAGTGACGCTGGGTTTACGGATGAGCAGTTCTTC
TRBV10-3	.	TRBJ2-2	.	CAIWVANTGELFF	TGTGCCATATGGGTCGCGAACACCGGGGAGCTGTTTTTT
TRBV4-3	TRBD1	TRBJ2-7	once	CASSHDRVSSYEQYF	TGCGCCAGCAGCCACGACAGGGTAAGCTCCTACGAGCAGTACTTC
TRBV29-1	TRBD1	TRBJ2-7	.	CSARDRFYEQYF	TGCAGCGCAAGGGACAGATTCTACGAGCAGTACTTC
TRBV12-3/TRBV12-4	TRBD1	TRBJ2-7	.	CASGTGRSYEQYF	TGTGCCAGCGGGACAGGGCGTTCCTACGAGCAGTACTTC
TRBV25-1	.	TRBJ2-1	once	CASSEVIPPANEQFF	TGTGCCAGCAGTGAGGTGATACCGCCCGCCAATGAGCAGTTCTTC